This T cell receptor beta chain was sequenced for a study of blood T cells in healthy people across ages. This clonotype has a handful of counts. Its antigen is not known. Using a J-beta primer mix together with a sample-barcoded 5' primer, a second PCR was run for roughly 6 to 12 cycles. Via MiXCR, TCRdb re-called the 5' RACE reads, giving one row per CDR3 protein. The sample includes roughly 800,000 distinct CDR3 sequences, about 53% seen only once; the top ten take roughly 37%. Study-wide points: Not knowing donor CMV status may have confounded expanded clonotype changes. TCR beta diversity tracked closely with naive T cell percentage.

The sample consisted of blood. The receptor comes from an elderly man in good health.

The CDR3 DNA reads TGCGCCAGCAGTCTGTCTTTTGTTGCTGAAGCTTTCTTT. Amino acid sequence: CASSLSFVAEAFF. The chain carries TRBV5-1 and TRBJ1-1; D ambiguous. V lost 5 bases, J lost 6 bases, and 14 bases lay in between. This CDR3 has 13 residues. Germline V gives CDR1 SGHRS, CDR2 YFSETQ.